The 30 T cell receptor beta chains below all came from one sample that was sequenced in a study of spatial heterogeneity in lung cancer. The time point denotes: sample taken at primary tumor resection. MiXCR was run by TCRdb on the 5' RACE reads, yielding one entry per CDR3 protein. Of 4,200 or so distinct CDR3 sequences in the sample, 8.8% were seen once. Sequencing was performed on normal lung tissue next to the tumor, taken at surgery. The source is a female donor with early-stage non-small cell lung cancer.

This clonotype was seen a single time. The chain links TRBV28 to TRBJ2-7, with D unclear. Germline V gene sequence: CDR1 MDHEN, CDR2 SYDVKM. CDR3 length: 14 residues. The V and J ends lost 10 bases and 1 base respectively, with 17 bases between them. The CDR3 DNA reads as TGTGCCACGACAATCGGAGAAGGTTCCTACGAGCAGTACTTC. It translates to CATTIGEGSYEQYF.

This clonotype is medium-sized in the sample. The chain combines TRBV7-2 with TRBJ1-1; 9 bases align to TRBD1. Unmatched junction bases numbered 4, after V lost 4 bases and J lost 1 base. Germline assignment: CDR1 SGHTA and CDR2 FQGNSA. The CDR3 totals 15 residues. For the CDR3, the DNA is TGTGCCAGCAGCTCCACAGGGGGCCAGAACACTGAAGCTTTCTTT. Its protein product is CASSSTGGQNTEAFF. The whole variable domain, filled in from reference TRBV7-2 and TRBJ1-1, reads GAGVSQSPSNKVTEKGKDVELRCDPISGHTALYWYRQSLGQGLEFLIYFQGNSAPDKSGLPSDRFSAERTGGSVSTLTIQRTQQEDSAVYLCASSSTGGQNTEAFFGQGTRLTVV.

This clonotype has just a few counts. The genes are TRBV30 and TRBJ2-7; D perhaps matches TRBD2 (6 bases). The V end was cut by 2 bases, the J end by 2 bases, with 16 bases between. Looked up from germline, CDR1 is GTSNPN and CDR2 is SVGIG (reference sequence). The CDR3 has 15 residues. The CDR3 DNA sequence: TGTGCCTGGAGTCGTGGGCGGGACGGGACCTACGAGCAGTACTTC. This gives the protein CAWSRGRDGTYEQYF.

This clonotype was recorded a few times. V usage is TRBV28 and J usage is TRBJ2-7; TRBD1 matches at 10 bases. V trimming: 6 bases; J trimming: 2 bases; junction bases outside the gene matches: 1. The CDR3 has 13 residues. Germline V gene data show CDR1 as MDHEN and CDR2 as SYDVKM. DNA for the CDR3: TGTGCCAGCAGCGACAGGGGGCCCTACGAGCAGTACTTC. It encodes CASSDRGPYEQYF.

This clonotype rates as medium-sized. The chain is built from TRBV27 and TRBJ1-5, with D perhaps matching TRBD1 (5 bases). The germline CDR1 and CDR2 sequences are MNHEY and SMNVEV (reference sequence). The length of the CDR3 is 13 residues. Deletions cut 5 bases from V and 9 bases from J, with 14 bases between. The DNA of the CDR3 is TGTGCCAGCAGTCTTGACAGAGTTGGGCCCCAGCATTTT. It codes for CASSLDRVGPQHF.

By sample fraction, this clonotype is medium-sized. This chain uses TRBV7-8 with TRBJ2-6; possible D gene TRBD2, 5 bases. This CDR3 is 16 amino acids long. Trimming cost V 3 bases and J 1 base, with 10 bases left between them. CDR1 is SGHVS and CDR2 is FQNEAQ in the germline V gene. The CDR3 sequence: CASSFGSPSGANVLTF. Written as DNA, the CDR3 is TGTGCCAGCAGCTTTGGGAGCCCGTCTGGGGCCAACGTCCTGACTTTC.

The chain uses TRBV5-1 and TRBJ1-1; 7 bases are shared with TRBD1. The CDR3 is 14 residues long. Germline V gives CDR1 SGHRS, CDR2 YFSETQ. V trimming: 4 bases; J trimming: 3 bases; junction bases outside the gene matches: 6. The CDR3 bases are TGCGCCAGCAGCCCGAGACAGGGCGACACTGAAGCTTTCTTT. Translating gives CASSPRQGDTEAFF.

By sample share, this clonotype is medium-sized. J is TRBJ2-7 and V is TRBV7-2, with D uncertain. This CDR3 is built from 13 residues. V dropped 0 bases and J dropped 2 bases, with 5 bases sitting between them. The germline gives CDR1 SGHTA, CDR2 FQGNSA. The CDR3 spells CASSLAVTYEQYF. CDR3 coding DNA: TGTGCCAGCAGCTTAGCGGTCACCTACGAGCAGTACTTC.

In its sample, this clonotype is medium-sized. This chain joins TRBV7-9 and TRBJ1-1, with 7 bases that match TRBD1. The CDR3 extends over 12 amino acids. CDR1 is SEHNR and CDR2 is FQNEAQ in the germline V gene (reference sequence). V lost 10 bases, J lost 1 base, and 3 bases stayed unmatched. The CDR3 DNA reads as TGTGCCACCAGGGGGGCGAACACTGAAGCTTTCTTT. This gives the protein CATRGANTEAFF.

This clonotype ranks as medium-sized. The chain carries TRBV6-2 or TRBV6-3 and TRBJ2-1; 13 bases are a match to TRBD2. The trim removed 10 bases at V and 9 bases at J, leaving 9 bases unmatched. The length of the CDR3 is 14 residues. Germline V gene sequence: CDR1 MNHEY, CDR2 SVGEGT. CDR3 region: CATAGLAGAIEQFF. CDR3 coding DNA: TGTGCCACCGCCGGACTAGCGGGAGCGATTGAGCAGTTCTTC.

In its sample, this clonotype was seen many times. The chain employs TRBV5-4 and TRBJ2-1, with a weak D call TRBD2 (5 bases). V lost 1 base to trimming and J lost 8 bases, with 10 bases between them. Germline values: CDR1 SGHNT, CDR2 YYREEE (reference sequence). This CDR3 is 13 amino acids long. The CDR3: CASSLRAGDEQFF. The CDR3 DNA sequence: TGTGCCAGCAGCTTGAGGGCCGGGGATGAGCAGTTCTTC.

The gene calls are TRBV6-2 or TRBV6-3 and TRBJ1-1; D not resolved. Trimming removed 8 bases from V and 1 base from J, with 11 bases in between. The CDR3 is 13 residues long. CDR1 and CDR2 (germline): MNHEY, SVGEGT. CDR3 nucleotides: TGTGCCAGCTGGGAGACAACGAACACTGAAGCTTTCTTT. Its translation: CASWETTNTEAFF.

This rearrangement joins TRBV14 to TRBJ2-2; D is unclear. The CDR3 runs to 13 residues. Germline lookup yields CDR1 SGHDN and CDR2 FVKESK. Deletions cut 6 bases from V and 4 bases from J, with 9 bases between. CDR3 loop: CASRRTVTGELFF. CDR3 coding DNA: TGTGCCAGCAGGCGAACAGTCACCGGGGAGCTGTTTTTT.

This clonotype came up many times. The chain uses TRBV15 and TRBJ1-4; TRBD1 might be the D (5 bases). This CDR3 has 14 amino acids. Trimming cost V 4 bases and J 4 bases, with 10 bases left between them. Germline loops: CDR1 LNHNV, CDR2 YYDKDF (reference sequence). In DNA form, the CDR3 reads TGTGCCACCAGCACTGCGCAGGGTAATGAAAAACTGTTTTTT. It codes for CATSTAQGNEKLFF.

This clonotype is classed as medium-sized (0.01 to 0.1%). CDR3 nucleotide sequence: TGTGCCTGGAGTCCAGGGGGCCCGAACTATGGCTACACCTTC. Translating it yields CAWSPGGPNYGYTF. This sequence joins TRBV30 and TRBJ1-2; 8 bases match TRBD1. Losses at the gene ends were 2 bases for V and 2 bases for J; bases not matched to a gene: 4. CDR3 length equals 14 residues. Per germline, CDR1 GTSNPN and CDR2 SVGIG (reference sequence).

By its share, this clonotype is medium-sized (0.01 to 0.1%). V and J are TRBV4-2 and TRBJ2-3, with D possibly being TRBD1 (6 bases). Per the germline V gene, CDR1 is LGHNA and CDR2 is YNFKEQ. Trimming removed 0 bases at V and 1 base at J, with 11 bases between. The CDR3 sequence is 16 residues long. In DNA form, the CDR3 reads TGTGCCAGCAGCCAAGATGGGGGCCTCGGCACAGATACGCAGTATTTT. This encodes CASSQDGGLGTDTQYF.

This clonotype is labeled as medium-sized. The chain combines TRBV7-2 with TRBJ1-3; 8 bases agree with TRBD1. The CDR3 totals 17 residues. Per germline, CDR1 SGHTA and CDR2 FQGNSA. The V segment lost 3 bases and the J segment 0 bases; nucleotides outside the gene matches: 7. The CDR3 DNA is TGTGCCAGCAGCTTGCAGGGGGCGTTATCCTCTGGAAACACCATATATTTT. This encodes CASSLQGALSSGNTIYF.

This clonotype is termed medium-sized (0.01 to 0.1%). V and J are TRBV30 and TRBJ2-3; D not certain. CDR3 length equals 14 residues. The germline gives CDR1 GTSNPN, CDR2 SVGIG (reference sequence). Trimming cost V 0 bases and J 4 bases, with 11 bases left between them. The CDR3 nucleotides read TGTGCCTGGAGTGTAAAGGGTGCGGCAGATACGCAGTATTTT. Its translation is CAWSVKGAADTQYF.

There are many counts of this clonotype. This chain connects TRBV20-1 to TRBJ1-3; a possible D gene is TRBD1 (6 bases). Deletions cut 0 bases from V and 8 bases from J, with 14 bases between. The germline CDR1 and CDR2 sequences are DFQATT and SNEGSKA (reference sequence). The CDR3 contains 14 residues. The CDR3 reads CSAREGASIHTIYF. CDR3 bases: TGCAGTGCTAGAGAGGGGGCTTCGATCCACACCATATATTTT.

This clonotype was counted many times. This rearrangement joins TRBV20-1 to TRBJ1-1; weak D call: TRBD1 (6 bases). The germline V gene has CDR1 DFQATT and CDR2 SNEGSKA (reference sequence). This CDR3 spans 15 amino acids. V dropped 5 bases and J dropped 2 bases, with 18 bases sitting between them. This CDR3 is CSAGQGQLINTEAFF. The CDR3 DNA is TGCAGTGCTGGTCAGGGGCAGCTAATCAACACTGAAGCTTTCTTT.

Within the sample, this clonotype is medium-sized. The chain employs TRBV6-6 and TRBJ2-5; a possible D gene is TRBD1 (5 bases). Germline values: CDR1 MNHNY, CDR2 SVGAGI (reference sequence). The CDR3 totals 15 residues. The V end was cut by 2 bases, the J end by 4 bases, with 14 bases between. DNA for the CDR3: TGTGCCAGCAGTTACGGATATGGGGCTGCAGAGACCCAGTACTTC. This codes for CASSYGYGAAETQYF.

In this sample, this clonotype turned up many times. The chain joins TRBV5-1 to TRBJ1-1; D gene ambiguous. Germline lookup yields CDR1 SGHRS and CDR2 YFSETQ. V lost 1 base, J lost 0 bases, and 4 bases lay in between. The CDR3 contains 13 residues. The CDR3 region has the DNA TGCGCCAGCAGCTTGAATATGAACACTGAAGCTTTCTTT. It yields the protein CASSLNMNTEAFF.

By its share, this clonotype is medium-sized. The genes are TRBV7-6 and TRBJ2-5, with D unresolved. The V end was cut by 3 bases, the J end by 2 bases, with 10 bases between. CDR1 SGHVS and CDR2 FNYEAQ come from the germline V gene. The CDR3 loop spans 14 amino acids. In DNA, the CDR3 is TGTGCCAGCAGCTTTCTATCGGCGCAAGAGACCCAGTACTTC. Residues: CASSFLSAQETQYF.

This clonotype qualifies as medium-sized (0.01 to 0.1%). The CDR3 DNA is TGTGCCAGCAGCTATGGACAGGACACTGAAGCTTTCTTT. It encodes CASSYGQDTEAFF. The chain combines TRBV4-2 with TRBJ1-1, with TRBD1 identical over 7 bases. Germline lookup yields CDR1 LGHNA and CDR2 YNFKEQ. The CDR3 is made up of 13 amino acids. V shed 5 bases and J 3 bases; nucleotides not matched to a gene: 3.

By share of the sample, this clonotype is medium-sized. Here the CDR3 reads CASSLNPTGPNTEAFF. CDR3 DNA: TGTGCCAGCAGCTTAAACCCGACAGGGCCCAACACTGAAGCTTTCTTT. V gene TRBV7-6 combines with J gene TRBJ1-1; 7 positions match TRBD1. The CDR3 consists of 16 residues. V was clipped by 2 bases and J by 2 bases; unmatched bases: 8. Germline CDR1 is SGHVS and CDR2 is FNYEAQ.

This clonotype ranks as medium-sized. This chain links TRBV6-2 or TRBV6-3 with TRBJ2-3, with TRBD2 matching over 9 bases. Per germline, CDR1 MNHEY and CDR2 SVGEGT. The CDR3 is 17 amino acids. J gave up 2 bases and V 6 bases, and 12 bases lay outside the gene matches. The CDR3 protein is CASRKTGGGGATDTQYF. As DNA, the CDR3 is TGTGCCAGCAGAAAAACCGGAGGCGGGGGGGCCACAGATACGCAGTATTTT.

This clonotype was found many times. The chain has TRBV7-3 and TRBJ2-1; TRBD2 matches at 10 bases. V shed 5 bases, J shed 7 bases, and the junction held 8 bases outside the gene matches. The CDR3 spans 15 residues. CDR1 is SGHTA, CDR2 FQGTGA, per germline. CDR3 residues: CASSPGASGGNEQFF. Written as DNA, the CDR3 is TGTGCCAGCAGCCCAGGGGCTAGCGGGGGTAATGAGCAGTTCTTC.

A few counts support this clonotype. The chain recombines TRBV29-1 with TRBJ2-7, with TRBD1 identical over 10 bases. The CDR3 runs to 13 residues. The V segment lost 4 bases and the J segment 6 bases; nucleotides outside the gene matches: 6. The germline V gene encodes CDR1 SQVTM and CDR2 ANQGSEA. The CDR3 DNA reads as TGCAGCGTTGTGTCGACAGGGGGCGGCGAGCAGTACTTC. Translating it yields CSVVSTGGGEQYF.

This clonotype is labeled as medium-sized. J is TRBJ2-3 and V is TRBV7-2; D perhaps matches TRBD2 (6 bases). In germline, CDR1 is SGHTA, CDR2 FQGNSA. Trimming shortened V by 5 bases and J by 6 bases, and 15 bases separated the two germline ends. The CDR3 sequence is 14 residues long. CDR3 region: CASSPLGGPDTQYF. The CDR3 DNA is TGTGCCAGCAGCCCCCTCGGGGGTCCGGATACGCAGTATTTT.

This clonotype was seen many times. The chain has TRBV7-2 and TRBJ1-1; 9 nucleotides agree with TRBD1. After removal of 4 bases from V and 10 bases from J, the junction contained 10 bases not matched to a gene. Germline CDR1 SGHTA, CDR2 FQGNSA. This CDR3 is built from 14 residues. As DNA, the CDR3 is TGTGCCAGCAGCTCCACCGGGACAGGGAGTGGAGCTTTCTTT. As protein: CASSSTGTGSGAFF.